The clone carrying this T cell receptor (beta chain) was picked up a small number of times. Its matching antigen is unknown. The data belong to a study of vaccination effects on CD4 cells after COVID-19. Per germline, CDR1 MDHEN and CDR2 SYDVKM. V was pared by 3 bases and J by 7 bases, with 6 bases between. The CDR3 runs to 12 residues. The protocol was immunoSEQ multiplex PCR, while the TCRdb copy is restricted to in-frame clones and leaves out a portion. Found here are 35,000 to 40,000 clones, roughly 79% of them singletons; the top ten hold about 3%. Subsequent to a culture period of less than twelve days, CD4+ T cells were isolated. On days 3 and 7, fresh IL-2 medium replaced half the medium.

Sequenced material: CD4+ T cells from PBMCs cultured without peptide, taken before COVID-19 vaccination. This clonotype was obtained from a human donor who received a COVID-19 vaccine. The chain uses TRBV28 and TRBJ2-2; D is unresolved. CDR3 amino acids: CASSLRFGELFF. CDR3 bases: TGTGCCAGCAGTTTGCGGTTCGGGGAGCTGTTTTTT.